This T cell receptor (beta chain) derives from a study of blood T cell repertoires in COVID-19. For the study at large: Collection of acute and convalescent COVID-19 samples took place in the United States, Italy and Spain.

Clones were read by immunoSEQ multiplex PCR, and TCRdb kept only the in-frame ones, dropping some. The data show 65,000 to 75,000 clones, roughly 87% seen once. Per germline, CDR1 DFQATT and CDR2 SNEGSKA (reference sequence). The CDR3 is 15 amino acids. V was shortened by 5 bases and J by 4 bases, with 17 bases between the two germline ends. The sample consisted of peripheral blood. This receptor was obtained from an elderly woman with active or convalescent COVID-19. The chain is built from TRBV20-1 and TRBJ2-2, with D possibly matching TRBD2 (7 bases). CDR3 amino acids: CSAREGGQGTGELFF. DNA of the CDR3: TGCAGTGCTCGTGAGGGGGGGCAGGGCACCGGGGAGCTGTTTTTT.